The clone carrying this T cell receptor beta chain was observed many times. What it binds is unknown. The data are from a study of T cells after yellow fever vaccination. Across the study: The fractions with low cell numbers were processed using SMART-Seq v4 Ultra Low Input. Findings and limits, study-wide: Among primary-vaccination clones, most reappeared after the booster, at 95% to 96% for CD4 and 85% to 90% for CD8. Contamination by abundant bulk-population clonotypes could be present in FACS-sorted repertoires. Though weaker, the secondary response peaked faster, on day 5 versus 15.

The CDR3 consists of 18 residues. Trimming removed 5 bases at V and 0 bases at J, with 21 bases between. Germline V gene lookup returns CDR1 SGHTA and CDR2 FQGTGA. One entry per CDR3 protein results from TCRdb running MiXCR on the 5' RACE reads. Here the sample spans 150,000 to 200,000 distinct CDR3 sequences, around 7% being singletons. This material consisted of CD4+ T cells sorted from PBMCs, taken about 5 days after the first yellow fever vaccination. The receptor comes from a man younger than 30 who received the YFV17D yellow fever vaccine. The chain carries TRBV7-3 and TRBJ2-3; possibly TRBD1 or TRBD2 for D (6 bases each). CDR3 DNA: TGTGCCAGCAGCCGCCGGGACACGGGCGGACTAAGCACAGATACGCAGTATTTT. Protein: CASSRRDTGGLSTDTQYF. The variable domain in full, completed from reference TRBV7-3 and TRBJ2-3, reads GAGVSQTPSNKVTEKGKYVELRCDPISGHTALYWYRQSLGQGPEFLIYFQGTGAADDSGLPNDRFFAVRPEGSVSTLKIQRTERGDSAVYLCASSRRDTGGLSTDTQYFGPGTRLTVL.